This is a list of T cell receptor beta chains from one sample in a study of blood T cell repertoires in COVID-19. Some clones are missing from TCRdb's copy, which holds only in-frame ones; the method was immunoSEQ multiplex PCR. The sample includes just under 150,000 clones, roughly 86% seen only once; the top ten take 0.95%. Sequencing input: peripheral blood. The receptors shown here come from a woman aged 45-65 years with acute or convalescent COVID-19. Both conserved end residues are part of each CDR3. D genes are given only for firm matches. Clone size is shown for a subset of rows, as once, few, many or a class of expanded clone.

clone size	V gene	J gene	D gene	CDR3 DNA	CDR3 protein
NA	TRBV20-1	TRBJ1-2	NA	TGCAGTGCTAGAGATCGAGAGGGCTACACCTTC	CSARDREGYTF
NA	TRBV6-5	TRBJ1-5	TRBD1	TGTGCCAGCAGTCCCGGCGGAGGGGGCCATCAGCCCCAGCATTTT	CASSPGGGGHQPQHF
many	TRBV5-4	TRBJ2-2	NA	TGTGCCAGCAGCTTGGACAGGATTAGCACCGGGGAGCTGTTTTTT	CASSLDRISTGELFF
NA	TRBV18	TRBJ2-5	NA	TGTGCCAGCTCACCACCGGTACCTGGGCCCCAAGAGACCCAGTACTTC	CASSPPVPGPQETQYF
NA	TRBV11-3	TRBJ2-1	TRBD2	TGTGCCAGCAGCTCTAGGGGGCGGGAGGGCCTCATTGAGCAGTTCTTC	CASSSRGREGLIEQFF
NA	TRBV6-5	TRBJ2-7	NA	TGTGCCAGCAGGCCAATTGGACTTCGGGAGCAGTACTTC	CASRPIGLREQYF
NA	TRBV25-1	TRBJ2-3	NA	TGTGCCAGCAGTGAAGCAGATAGCACAGATACGCAGTATTTT	CASSEADSTDTQYF
NA	TRBV7-3	TRBJ2-3	TRBD2	TGTGCCAGCAGCCCGAGTAGCGGGGGAGATACGCAGTATTTT	CASSPSSGGDTQYF
NA	TRBV3-1/TRBV3-2	TRBJ1-2	TRBD1	TGTGCCAGCAGCCCGGGACAGCGCTATGGCTACACCTTC	CASSPGQRYGYTF
NA	TRBV7-9	TRBJ2-2	TRBD1	TGTGCCAGCAGCTTAGCCACCGGGACAGGGGACACCGGGGAGCTGTTTTTT	CASSLATGTGDTGELFF
NA	TRBV3-1/TRBV3-2	TRBJ2-1	NA	TGTGCCAGCAGTCGACCGGAGGGGAATGAGCAGTTCTTC	CASSRPEGNEQFF
NA	TRBV13	TRBJ1-2	TRBD1	TGTGCCAGCAGCCGGCGGACAGGGGACTATGGCTACACCTTC	CASSRRTGDYGYTF
NA	TRBV20-1	TRBJ1-3	NA	TGCAGTGCTAGTTCCGAGGCCTACTCTGGAAACACCATATATTTT	CSASSEAYSGNTIYF
NA	TRBV3-1/TRBV3-2	TRBJ2-2	TRBD2	TGTGCCAGCAGCCACGCGGGCGCGGGGGACGGTAGCGGGGAGCTGTTTTTT	CASSHAGAGDGSGELFF
NA	TRBV28	TRBJ1-5	NA	TGTGCCAGCGGCAACGGGGGGGGGAATCAGCCCCAGCATTTT	CASGNGGGNQPQHF
NA	TRBV19	TRBJ1-5	NA	TGTGCCAGTAGTATTACAGGGTGGCAGCCCCAGCATTTT	CASSITGWQPQHF
NA	TRBV28	TRBJ2-6	NA	TGTGCCAGCAGTTTATGGAGGGAAACGGCTGGGGCCAACGTCCTGACTTTC	CASSLWRETAGANVLTF
NA	TRBV6-4	TRBJ1-2	TRBD1	TGTGCCAGCAGGCGGGACAGGGGTAGTTATGGCTACACCTTC	CASRRDRGSYGYTF
NA	TRBV3-1/TRBV3-2	TRBJ1-5	NA	TGTGCCAGCAGCCCGGTGGGGGGGGAGAATCAGCCCCAGCATTTT	CASSPVGGENQPQHF
NA	TRBV11-2	TRBJ1-2	NA	TGTGCCAGCAGCTTAGTACCCCCTCAATACAGGAGAGATGGCTACACCTTC	CASSLVPPQYRRDGYTF
NA	TRBV13	TRBJ1-5	TRBD1	TGTGCCAGCAGCTCAGGGACAGATAGCAATCAGCCCCAGCATTTT	CASSSGTDSNQPQHF
NA	TRBV11-2	TRBJ1-1	NA	TGTGCCAGCAGCTTAGTGTCCGCGGGTGAAGCTTTCTTT	CASSLVSAGEAFF